The next 11 T cell receptor beta chains were all read from a single sample in a study of T-cell reconstitution after alpha-beta-depleted transplantation in children. Preparation of the TCRbeta library was carried out with unique molecular identifiers. A single record per CDR3 protein comes from TCRdb applying MiXCR to the PCR reads. The top ten hold approximately 3% of the sample, which has about 540,000 distinct CDR3 sequences, approximately 16% seen once. The source was PBMCs from the stem cell graft donor, collected from the stem cell graft. These receptors were collected from a human donor who donated a stem cell graft to a child with acute lymphoblastic leukemia.

This clonotype turned up a few times. The CDR3 DNA is TGCAGTGCTGTGGACCGTAACTCTGGGGCCAACGTCCTGACTTTC. The encoded protein is CSAVDRNSGANVLTF. The chain uses TRBV20-1 and TRBJ2-6; no clear D. Germline CDR1 and CDR2: DFQATT and SNEGSKA (reference sequence). The V and J ends lost 5 bases and 0 bases respectively, with 11 bases between them. The length of the CDR3 is 15 residues.

V usage is TRBV5-1 and J usage is TRBJ1-4; 10 bases are a match to TRBD1. The V gene end was trimmed by 4 bases and the J gene end by 7 bases; junction bases not matched to a gene: 7. Germline V gene lookup returns CDR1 SGHRS and CDR2 YFSETQ. This CDR3 contains 15 residues. DNA for the CDR3: TGCGCCAGCAGCCGGACAGGGGGTACCAGTGAAAAACTGTTTTTT. This translates into CASSRTGGTSEKLFF.

The table lists this clonotype with a few counts. The chain joins TRBV19 to TRBJ2-1; 9 nucleotides agree with TRBD2. V lost 1 base and J lost 2; bases outside the gene matches: 6. Germline-derived CDR1 and CDR2 are LNHDA and SQIVND (reference sequence). The CDR3 sequence is 17 residues long. In DNA form, the CDR3 reads TGTGCCAGTAGTATAGTAGTCCTAGCGGGGACCTACAATGAGCAGTTCTTC. Amino acids: CASSIVVLAGTYNEQFF.

There are a few counts of this clonotype. The gene calls are TRBV7-2 and TRBJ2-1; TRBD2 might be the D (6 bases). Germline assignment: CDR1 SGHTA and CDR2 FQGNSA. The V and J ends lost 0 bases and 5 bases respectively, with 11 bases between them. CDR3 size: 15 residues. DNA for the CDR3: TGTGCCAGCAGCTTAGCGGGGAGGCGGGACAATGAGCAGTTCTTC. Translating gives CASSLAGRRDNEQFF.

This clonotype was seen a handful of times. The gene calls are TRBV29-1 and TRBJ1-2; possibly TRBD1 for D (6 bases). The CDR3 totals 16 residues. V was cut by 7 bases and J by 5 bases, with 26 bases left in between. Germline CDR1 is SQVTM and CDR2 is ANQGSEA. CDR3 nucleotide sequence: TGCAGCGCAAACCTTCCCTCAGGGGTAGGTGTGTATGGCTACACCTTC. Amino acid sequence: CSANLPSGVGVYGYTF.

The J gene is TRBJ1-1, the V gene TRBV5-1; 9 bases are shared with TRBD1. The CDR3 sequence is 15 residues long. The trim removed 4 bases at V and 6 bases at J, leaving 10 bases unmatched. Germline V gene data show CDR1 as SGHRS and CDR2 as YFSETQ. For the CDR3, the DNA is TGCGCCAGCAGCGGCCGGGACAGGGAACACGCTGAAGCTTTCTTT. Amino acids: CASSGRDREHAEAFF.

CDR3 region: CASSSLAVSYNEQFF. CDR3 DNA sequence: TGCGCCAGCAGCTCACTAGCGGTCTCCTACAATGAGCAGTTCTTC. This sequence joins TRBV5-1 and TRBJ2-1; 8 bases fit TRBD2. V trimming: 3 bases; J trimming: 0 bases; junction bases outside the gene matches: 2. The CDR3 is made up of 15 amino acids. Germline-derived CDR1 and CDR2 are SGHRS and YFSETQ.

This clonotype showed up many times. The chain uses TRBV5-1 and TRBJ1-6; 9 bases align to TRBD1. In germline, CDR1 is SGHRS, CDR2 YFSETQ. The CDR3 sequence is 14 residues long. Germline trimming cut 3 bases from V and 7 bases from J; bases unmatched to any gene: 2. The CDR3 here is CASSWGTGNSPLHF. The CDR3 coding sequence is TGCGCCAGCAGCTGGGGGACAGGGAATTCACCCCTCCACTTT.

This clonotype was picked up many times. This sequence joins TRBV27 and TRBJ2-7; TRBD1 might be the D (6 bases). Between the trimmed V and J ends, which lost 5 bases and 2 bases, there was a span of 13 bases. Germline V gene sequence: CDR1 MNHEY, CDR2 SMNVEV (reference sequence). This CDR3 comprises 14 residues. This CDR3 is CASSLGGFTYEQYF. DNA for the CDR3: TGTGCCAGCAGTCTAGGGGGATTTACCTACGAGCAGTACTTC.

This chain joins TRBV2 and TRBJ1-2, with D unresolved. CDR3 size: 13 residues. V was pared by 5 bases and J by 4 bases, with 11 bases between. Germline values: CDR1 SNHLY, CDR2 FYNNEI. The CDR3 protein is CASSFGVGYGYTF. Written as DNA, the CDR3 is TGTGCCAGCAGTTTCGGAGTGGGCTATGGCTACACCTTC.

This clonotype was picked up a small number of times. DNA of the CDR3: TGTGCCAGCAGCGTCCAGACTAGCGGGGTCAACAATGAGCAGTTCTTC. Translation: CASSVQTSGVNNEQFF. The V call is TRBV21-1, the J call TRBJ2-1; the table's D call TRBD2 went unverified against the DNA. TRBV21-1 is noted as a pseudogene. The CDR3 length is 16 residues.